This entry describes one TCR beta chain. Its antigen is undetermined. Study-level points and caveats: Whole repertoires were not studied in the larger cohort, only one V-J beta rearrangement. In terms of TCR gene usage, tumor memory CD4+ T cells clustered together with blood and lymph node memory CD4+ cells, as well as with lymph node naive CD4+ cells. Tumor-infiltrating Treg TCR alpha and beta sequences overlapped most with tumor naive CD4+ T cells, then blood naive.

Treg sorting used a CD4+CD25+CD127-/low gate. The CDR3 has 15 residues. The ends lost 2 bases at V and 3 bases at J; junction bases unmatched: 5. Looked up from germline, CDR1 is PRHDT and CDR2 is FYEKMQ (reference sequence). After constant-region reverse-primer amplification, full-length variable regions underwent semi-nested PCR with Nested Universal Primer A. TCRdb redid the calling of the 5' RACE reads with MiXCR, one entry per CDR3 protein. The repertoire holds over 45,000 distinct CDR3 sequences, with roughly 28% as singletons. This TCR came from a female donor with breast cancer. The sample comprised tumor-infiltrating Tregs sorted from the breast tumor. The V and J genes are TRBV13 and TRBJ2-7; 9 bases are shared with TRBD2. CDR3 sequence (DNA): TGTGCCAGCAGCTTACTCGGGACTAGCAGCTACGAGCAGTACTTC. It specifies CASSLLGTSSYEQYF.